These T cell receptor beta chains were read from a single sample in a study of T cell responses to AZD1222 COVID-19 vaccine. The data were produced by immunoSEQ multiplex PCR, yet TCRdb's version contains in-frame clones alone and is incomplete. The sample carries 150,000 to 200,000 clones, approximately 87% recorded once. This specimen was peripheral blood, taken 28 days after the second AZD1222 dose. The origin of the receptors is an adult who received the AZD1222 COVID-19 vaccine. The CDR3 runs from the conserved cysteine through the conserved F or W. The order of the fields is clone size, J gene, D gene, V gene, CDR3 protein, CDR3 DNA. The D gene is left open where the match is weak. Clone size is shown for a subset of rows, as once, few, many or a class of expanded clone.

>.|TRBJ1-2|.|TRBV2
CASSDELTF
TGTGCCAGCAGTGATGAGCTCACCTTC
>.|TRBJ1-2|.|TRBV6-5
CASSFDGLYGYTF
TGTGCCAGCAGTTTCGACGGTCTCTATGGCTACACCTTC
>.|TRBJ1-6|TRBD1|TRBV11-1
CASSGRTGGDSPLHF
TGTGCCAGCAGCGGCCGGACAGGGGGCGATTCACCCCTCCACTTT
>few|TRBJ2-2|.|TRBV3-1/TRBV3-2
CASSQDRVRDGELFF
TGTGCCAGCAGCCAAGACAGGGTCCGCGACGGGGAGCTGTTTTTT
>once|TRBJ2-7|TRBD1|TRBV29-1
CSVEGDRGVYEQYF
TGCAGCGTTGAAGGGGACAGGGGAGTCTACGAGCAGTACTTC
>.|TRBJ1-1|.|TRBV5-1
CASSGSGNTEAFF
TGCGCCAGCAGCGGGTCCGGGAACACTGAAGCTTTCTTT
>.|TRBJ2-7|.|TRBV5-1
CASSLGVQGSYEQYF
TGCGCCAGCAGCCTAGGGGTCCAAGGGAGCTACGAGCAGTACTTC
>.|TRBJ1-1|.|TRBV28
CATLLGTEAFF
TGTGCCACCCTTTTGGGGACTGAAGCTTTCTTT
>.|TRBJ1-2|.|TRBV4-1
CASSRSSGLYNYGYTF
TGCGCCAGCAGCCGTTCCTCGGGACTTTATAACTATGGCTACACCTTC
>.|TRBJ2-1|.|TRBV10-2
CASRTGTRGYNEQFF
TGCGCCAGCAGAACCGGGACTCGCGGCTACAATGAGCAGTTCTTC